This is a list of T cell receptor beta chains from one sample in a study of blood T cell repertoires in COVID-19. The protocol was immunoSEQ multiplex PCR, while the TCRdb copy is restricted to in-frame clones and leaves out a portion. The sample includes tens of thousands of clones, 89% of them seen just once. Sequencing was done on a sample of peripheral blood. The receptor source for this set is a man over 45 with COVID-19, enrolled during active disease. Both conserved end residues are part of each CDR3. The D gene is left open where the match is weak. Size is omitted from some rows. Given values are once, few, many or a class for expanded clones.

clone size: few
J gene: TRBJ1-1
V gene: TRBV10-3
D gene: TRBD1
CDR3 DNA: TGTGCCACGGGACCGGGACAGGGAGGAACTGAAGCTTTCTTT
CDR3 protein: CATGPGQGGTEAFF

clone size: -
J gene: TRBJ2-1
V gene: TRBV3-1/TRBV3-2
D gene: -
CDR3 DNA: TGTGCCAGCAGCATCAGGGGTTATGAGCAGTTCTTC
CDR3 protein: CASSIRGYEQFF

clone size: -
J gene: TRBJ2-2
V gene: TRBV4-1
D gene: -
CDR3 DNA: TGCGCCAGCAGCCAAGGAGGCTATTCGAACACCGGGGAGCTGTTTTTT
CDR3 protein: CASSQGGYSNTGELFF

clone size: once
J gene: TRBJ1-1
V gene: TRBV28
D gene: -
CDR3 DNA: TGTGCCAGCAGTTTACGCGCGAGGACTGAAGCTTTCTTT
CDR3 protein: CASSLRARTEAFF

clone size: once
J gene: TRBJ2-2
V gene: TRBV27
D gene: TRBD2
CDR3 DNA: TGTGCCAGCTCCCTTAGCGGGGGGCTTAGCACCGGGGAGCTGTTTTTT
CDR3 protein: CASSLSGGLSTGELFF

clone size: -
J gene: TRBJ2-1
V gene: TRBV21-1
D gene: -
CDR3 DNA: TGTGCCAGCAGCAAGGGCGGGGGGATTTACAATGAGCAGTTCTTC
CDR3 protein: CASSKGGGIYNEQFF

clone size: -
J gene: TRBJ1-1
V gene: TRBV28
D gene: -
CDR3 DNA: TGTGCCAGCAGTCTCTCCGAGGGCTCTGAAGCTTTCTTT
CDR3 protein: CASSLSEGSEAFF

clone size: -
J gene: TRBJ2-3
V gene: TRBV30
D gene: TRBD2
CDR3 DNA: TGTGCCTGGAGTGCCCCAGGGACTAGCCACTCCCAGGATACGCAGTATTTT
CDR3 protein: CAWSAPGTSHSQDTQYF

clone size: -
J gene: TRBJ2-5
V gene: TRBV3-1/TRBV3-2
D gene: TRBD2
CDR3 DNA: TGTGCCAGCAGCCAAGGGACTAGCGGGGGTGGAGAGACCCAGTACTTC
CDR3 protein: CASSQGTSGGGETQYF

clone size: -
J gene: TRBJ1-5
V gene: TRBV25-1
D gene: -
CDR3 DNA: TGTGCCAGCAGTGATAACAGGGCTTTAAAGCCCCAGCATTTT
CDR3 protein: CASSDNRALKPQHF

clone size: -
J gene: TRBJ2-5
V gene: TRBV30
D gene: TRBD2
CDR3 DNA: TGTGCCTGGGGTCTCCCTAAGAGCGGGGGCGGTGAGACCCAGTACTTC
CDR3 protein: CAWGLPKSGGGETQYF

clone size: -
J gene: TRBJ2-1
V gene: TRBV5-6
D gene: TRBD2
CDR3 DNA: TGTGCCAGCAGCTTGGGGACTAGCGGGCCTTACGCGAATGAGCAGTTCTTC
CDR3 protein: CASSLGTSGPYANEQFF

clone size: -
J gene: TRBJ1-1
V gene: TRBV5-1
D gene: TRBD1
CDR3 DNA: TGCGCCAGCAGCTTGACCGGACAGGCTTCGAACACTGAAGCTTTCTTT
CDR3 protein: CASSLTGQASNTEAFF

clone size: -
J gene: TRBJ2-1
V gene: TRBV5-4
D gene: -
CDR3 DNA: TGTGCCAGCCGACATTGGTCCTACAATGAGCAGTTCTTC
CDR3 protein: CASRHWSYNEQFF

clone size: -
J gene: TRBJ2-1
V gene: TRBV12-2
D gene: -
CDR3 DNA: TGTGCAAGTCGCTTGAGAAGCGGGGGGTCCCCGAAGAATGAGCAGTTCTTC
CDR3 protein: CASRLRSGGSPKNEQFF

clone size: once
J gene: TRBJ2-1
V gene: TRBV4-2
D gene: TRBD2
CDR3 DNA: TGTGCCAGCAGCCAAGATTGGCTAGCGGGGATCAATGAGCAGTTCTTC
CDR3 protein: CASSQDWLAGINEQFF

clone size: -
J gene: TRBJ2-7
V gene: TRBV3-1/TRBV3-2
D gene: -
CDR3 DNA: TGTGCCAGCAGCCCCGGACAGTTGGAGCAGTACTTC
CDR3 protein: CASSPGQLEQYF

clone size: once
J gene: TRBJ2-7
V gene: TRBV10-1
D gene: TRBD2
CDR3 DNA: TGCGCCAGCAGTACCCCGGCACTAGCGGGGCCCGCTTCTAAATACGAGCAGTACTTC
CDR3 protein: CASSTPALAGPASKYEQYF

clone size: -
J gene: TRBJ1-6
V gene: TRBV19
D gene: -
CDR3 DNA: TGTGCCAGTACCAACACTAGGAGCTCCTATAATTCACCCCTCCACTTT
CDR3 protein: CASTNTRSSYNSPLHF

clone size: -
J gene: TRBJ1-2
V gene: TRBV5-1
D gene: TRBD1
CDR3 DNA: TGCGCCAGCAGCCCGGACAGGGCTGATGGCTACACCTTC
CDR3 protein: CASSPDRADGYTF

clone size: once
J gene: TRBJ1-2
V gene: TRBV29-1
D gene: TRBD1
CDR3 DNA: TGCAGCGTTGAAGGGACAGGGGAGAACTATGGCTACACCTTC
CDR3 protein: CSVEGTGENYGYTF

clone size: few
J gene: TRBJ2-5
V gene: TRBV29-1
D gene: TRBD1
CDR3 DNA: TGCAGCGCCTGGGACAGGGGGCTTGAGACCCAGTACTTC
CDR3 protein: CSAWDRGLETQYF

clone size: -
J gene: TRBJ1-4
V gene: TRBV19
D gene: TRBD1
CDR3 DNA: TGTGCCAGCTTGGACAGGAGTGAAAAACTGTTTTTT
CDR3 protein: CASLDRSEKLFF

clone size: -
J gene: TRBJ2-1
V gene: TRBV9
D gene: TRBD1
CDR3 DNA: TGTGCCAGCAGCCCCGCCGGGACAGGGGGAAAAATGAATCAGTTCTTC
CDR3 protein: CASSPAGTGGKMNQFF